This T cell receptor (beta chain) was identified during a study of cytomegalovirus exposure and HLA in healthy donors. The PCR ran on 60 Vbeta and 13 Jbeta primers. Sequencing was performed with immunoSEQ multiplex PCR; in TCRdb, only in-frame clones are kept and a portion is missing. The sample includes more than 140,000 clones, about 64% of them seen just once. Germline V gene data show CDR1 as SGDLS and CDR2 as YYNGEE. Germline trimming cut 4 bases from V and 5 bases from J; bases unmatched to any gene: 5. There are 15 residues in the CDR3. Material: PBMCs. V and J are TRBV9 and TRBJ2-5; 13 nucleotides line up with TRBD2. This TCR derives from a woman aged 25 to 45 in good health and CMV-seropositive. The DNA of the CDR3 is TGTGCCAGCAGCACACTAGCGGGGGGGCTCGAGACCCAGTACTTC. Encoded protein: CASSTLAGGLETQYF.